This TCR beta chain was identified during a study of shared clonotypes between healthy human individuals. Study context: The cohort had a couple of women and a few men, ages 18 to 49.

Sequencing was performed with immunoSEQ multiplex PCR; in TCRdb, only in-frame clones are kept and a portion is missing. This sample carries fewer than 850,000 clones, less than 80% of them seen once, and the ten largest clones take around 1.8%. Trimming pared 6 bases from V and 11 bases from J, leaving 19 bases between. The CDR3 contains 13 residues. Germline CDR1 reads SGHTA; CDR2 reads FQGNSA. Study results and limitations: The study found 4.5% to 6% of naive CD4 clonotypes shared across a few donors.

About this clone itself: What it binds is unknown.

Sequencing was performed on memory CD4+ T cells sorted from blood. Subset here: CD45RA-negative fraction. This chain joins TRBV7-2 and TRBJ2-5; possibly TRBD2 for D (6 bases). The TCR comes from a woman in her twenties or thirties in good health. CDR3 in DNA: TGTGCCAGCAGTGACCCGGGAGTTCGGGAGCAGTACTTC. Translating gives CASSDPGVREQYF.